A single sample gave rise to the 27 T cell receptor beta chains below, sequenced in a study of stem cell transplantation in POMP-related autoinflammatory disease. Sequencing was performed with immunoSEQ multiplex PCR; in TCRdb, only in-frame clones are kept and a portion is missing. The sample records some 69,000 clones, approximately 90% being singletons. This specimen was CD4+ T cells from PBMCs, taken after stem cell transplantation. These receptors originate from a human patient with POMP-related autoinflammation and immune dysregulation (PRAID). A subset of T cells may come from the graft donor.

V gene TRBV23-1 combines with J gene TRBJ1-2; perhaps TRBD1 as D (6 bases). TRBV23-1 is annotated as an ORF whose role is uncertain. The CDR3 is 16 residues long. Between the trimmed V and J ends, which lost 2 bases and 4 bases, there was a span of 17 bases. The CDR3 here is CASSQPHTQGVYGYTF. As DNA, the CDR3 is TGCGCCAGCAGTCAACCCCACACACAGGGCGTCTATGGCTACACCTTC.

This sequence joins TRBV2 and TRBJ2-3; D possibly corresponds to TRBD1 (5 bases). The CDR3 consists of 15 residues. V was pared by 2 bases and J by 4 bases, with 13 bases between. The germline V gene encodes CDR1 SNHLY and CDR2 FYNNEI. CDR3 in amino acids: CASSETPRGSDTQYF. Here the CDR3 DNA reads TGTGCCAGCAGTGAAACCCCTAGGGGATCAGATACGCAGTATTTT.

The V gene is TRBV7-2, the J gene TRBJ2-2; 8 bases agree with TRBD2. Germline trimming cut 4 bases from V and 4 bases from J; bases unmatched to any gene: 5. The CDR3 totals 15 residues. Germline CDR1 SGHTA, CDR2 FQGNSA. The CDR3 region has the DNA TGTGCCAGCAGCTCGGGACTAGGTGGCACCGGGGAGCTGTTTTTT. Protein: CASSSGLGGTGELFF.

This sequence joins TRBV7-9 and TRBJ1-2; TRBD1 matches at 8 bases. V gave up 2 bases and J gave up 0 bases; unmatched junction bases: 11. Germline V gives CDR1 SEHNR, CDR2 FQNEAQ (reference sequence). This CDR3 is 18 amino acids long. The CDR3 DNA follows: TGTGCCAGCAGCTTACCTCCAGGGGGACAGGTTTCTAACTATGGCTACACCTTC. Translation: CASSLPPGGQVSNYGYTF.

The chain carries TRBV6-2 or TRBV6-3 and TRBJ2-5, with D possibly being TRBD1 (6 bases). The V gene lost 5 bases and the J gene lost 3 bases, with 7 bases spanning the gap. CDR1 is MNHEY and CDR2 is SVGEGT in the germline V gene. This CDR3 has 12 amino acids. The CDR3 sequence: CASSRTEETQYF. The CDR3 DNA reads as TGTGCCAGCAGTCGGACAGAAGAGACCCAGTACTTC.

This CDR3 reads CSVEPGAGGANVLTF. CDR3 in DNA: TGCAGCGTTGAACCGGGGGCAGGTGGGGCCAACGTCCTGACTTTC. The V call is TRBV29-1, the J call TRBJ2-6; TRBD1 or TRBD2 may be the D gene (6 bases each). The CDR3 contains 15 residues. Germline V gene sequence: CDR1 SQVTM, CDR2 ANQGSEA. V was pared by 2 bases and J by 3 bases, with 11 bases between.

The rearrangement uses TRBV4-1 and TRBJ1-6; 7 nucleotides align to TRBD1. This CDR3 contains 17 residues. V trimming: 0 bases; J trimming: 3 bases; junction bases outside the gene matches: 5. Per the germline V gene, CDR1 is MGHRA and CDR2 is YSYEKL. As DNA, the CDR3 is TGCGCCAGCAGCCAAGAGGGGACAGCGAACTATAATTCACCCCTCCACTTT. Translated: CASSQEGTANYNSPLHF.

The CDR3 coding sequence is TGTGCCAGCTCACCTGACACCTATAACTATGGCTACACCTTC. Residues: CASSPDTYNYGYTF. The chain has TRBV18 and TRBJ1-2; D gene ambiguous. Between the trimmed V and J ends, which lost 3 bases and 1 base, there was a span of 9 bases. The germline gives CDR1 KGHSH, CDR2 LQKENI. The CDR3 has 14 amino acids.

To note about this clone: The same CDR3 can be traced to other DNA sequences in this sample. The J gene is TRBJ2-2, the V gene TRBV5-1; TRBD1 aligns across 11 bases. The CDR3 runs 15 residues. The trim removed 3 bases at V and 7 bases at J, leaving 5 bases unmatched. The V gene's germline CDR1 is SGHRS and CDR2 YFSETQ. CDR3 in DNA: TGCGCCAGCAGCTCCGGACAGGGGGCCGGCGGGGAGCTGTTTTTT. Protein sequence: CASSSGQGAGGELFF.

The gene calls are TRBV3-1 (or the pseudogene TRBV3-2) and TRBJ1-2; D not certain. The CDR3 totals 16 residues. Germline assignment: CDR1 LGHDT and CDR2 YNNKEL (reference sequence). Trimming cost V 1 base and J 4 bases, with 16 bases left between them. Here the CDR3 DNA reads TGTGCCAGCAGCCAAGTCTTCGGGATGGGTGGCTATGGCTACACCTTC. This translates into CASSQVFGMGGYGYTF.

This chain joins TRBV6-1 and TRBJ2-7; perhaps TRBD1 as D (6 bases). In germline, CDR1 is MNHNS, CDR2 SASEGT. CDR3 length equals 16 residues. The V end was cut by 2 bases, the J end by 2 bases, with 16 bases between. The CDR3 region is CASSESRGTGPYEQYF. CDR3 nucleotide sequence: TGTGCCAGCAGTGAATCAAGAGGCACAGGGCCCTACGAGCAGTACTTC.

The CDR3 region has the DNA TGTGCCAGCTCGGACAGAAGAGATACGCAGTATTTT. It is translated as CASSDRRDTQYF. This chain uses TRBV6-5 with TRBJ2-3; possible D gene TRBD1, 6 bases. Germline CDR1 reads MNHEY; CDR2 reads SVGAGI. V lost 8 bases to trimming and J lost 5 bases, with 11 bases between them. This CDR3 is built from 12 residues.

The sample holds a few counts of this clone. The chain is built from TRBV9 and TRBJ2-5; no clear D gene. Germline-derived CDR1 and CDR2 are SGDLS and YYNGEE. The CDR3 runs to 14 residues. Between the trimmed V and J ends, which lost 0 bases and 1 base, there was a span of 7 bases. CDR3 nucleotides: TGTGCCAGCAGCGTAGCTGTAGGCCAAGAGACCCAGTACTTC. Amino acid sequence: CASSVAVGQETQYF.

The V and J genes are TRBV10-3 and TRBJ1-5; D is undetermined. The CDR3 is 15 amino acids. The germline CDR1 and CDR2 sequences are ENHRY and SYGVKD. Trimming pared 2 bases from V and 4 bases from J, leaving 12 bases between. CDR3 loop: CAISEEGRPNQPQHF. The CDR3 region has the DNA TGTGCCATCAGTGAGGAGGGCCGGCCGAATCAGCCCCAGCATTTT.

J is TRBJ1-6 and V is TRBV6-5, with 7 bases matching TRBD1. The CDR3 extends over 15 amino acids. V lost 2 bases to trimming and J lost 9 bases; unmatched junction nucleotides: 7. CDR1 and CDR2 from the germline V gene are MNHEY and SVGAGI. The CDR3 DNA is TGTGCCAGCAGTTACGCCAGGGGGAAGGGTTCACCCCTCCACTTT. Residues: CASSYARGKGSPLHF.

V and J are TRBV7-9 and TRBJ2-3; 8 nucleotides line up with TRBD1. CDR1 and CDR2 (germline): SEHNR, FQNEAQ (reference sequence). The CDR3 runs to 16 residues. V lost 2 bases, J lost 2 bases, and 6 bases stayed unmatched. In DNA, the CDR3 is TGTGCCAGCAGCTTACGGACAGGGTTTTTCACAGATACGCAGTATTTT. Translating gives CASSLRTGFFTDTQYF.

V gene TRBV19 combines with J gene TRBJ1-6; D unclear. This CDR3 has 13 amino acids. CDR1 is LNHDA and CDR2 is SQIVND in the germline V gene (reference sequence). V was trimmed by 5 bases and J by 7 bases, leaving 9 bases between them. The CDR3 loop is CASSFEPNSPLHF. The CDR3 nucleotides are TGTGCCAGTAGTTTTGAACCGAATTCACCCCTCCACTTT.

The V and J genes are TRBV10-3 and TRBJ2-1; 7 bases map to TRBD1. The V and J ends lost 10 bases and 10 bases, in that order; junction bases with no gene match: 16. CDR1 and CDR2 from the germline V gene are ENHRY and SYGVKD. This CDR3 comprises 14 residues. The CDR3, as DNA: TGTGCCACTAACCTCGACAGGGCCGCGTGGGAGCAGTTCTTC. Encoded protein: CATNLDRAAWEQFF.

The V and J genes are TRBV4-1 and TRBJ1-5; TRBD1 is a possible D gene (6 bases). Trimming took 3 bases from V and 11 from J, leaving 20 bases between them. Germline V gene sequence: CDR1 MGHRA, CDR2 YSYEKL. The CDR3 is 15 residues long. The CDR3 reads CASSQLTGPEQAQHF. The DNA for the CDR3 is TGCGCCAGCAGCCAGCTTACAGGGCCAGAACAGGCCCAGCATTTT.

The genes are TRBV5-1 and TRBJ2-6; 7 positions match TRBD1. The V gene end was trimmed by 4 bases and the J gene end by 0 bases; junction bases not matched to a gene: 13. Per the germline V gene, CDR1 is SGHRS and CDR2 is YFSETQ. This CDR3 spans 19 amino acids. The CDR3 sequence is CASSTTDRVLASGANVLTF. CDR3 DNA sequence: TGCGCCAGCAGCACTACTGACAGGGTTCTCGCCTCTGGGGCCAACGTCCTGACTTTC.

This chain uses TRBV7-9 with TRBJ1-5; possibly TRBD1 for D (6 bases). Trimming left V 5 bases short and J 0 bases short, with 11 bases between. Germline CDR1 SEHNR, CDR2 FQNEAQ (reference sequence). The CDR3 spans 15 residues. The CDR3 nucleotides read TGTGCCAGCAGCCCAGGGGCTTATAGCAATCAGCCCCAGCATTTT. It codes for CASSPGAYSNQPQHF.

The chain is built from TRBV2 and TRBJ2-7; 7 nucleotides agree with TRBD2. V shed 1 base and J 0 bases; nucleotides not matched to a gene: 0. CDR3 length: 14 residues. Germline assignment: CDR1 SNHLY and CDR2 FYNNEI. In DNA, the CDR3 is TGTGCCAGCAGTGAAGGCGGGAGCTCCTACGAGCAGTACTTC. It codes for CASSEGGSSYEQYF.

This chain uses TRBV27 with TRBJ2-1; TRBD1 is a possible D gene (6 bases). From germline, CDR1 is MNHEY and CDR2 SMNVEV (reference sequence). Trimming took off 4 bases at V and 0 bases at J, with 10 bases between the two ends. This CDR3 spans 15 amino acids. CDR3 region: CASSSSDSSYNEQFF. As DNA, the CDR3 is TGTGCCAGCAGTTCCTCGGACAGCTCCTACAATGAGCAGTTCTTC.

This chain links TRBV7-6 with TRBJ2-2, with 8 bases identical to TRBD1. The CDR3 has 16 amino acids. Trimming at V came to 5 bases and at J to 2 bases, leaving 7 bases not matched to a gene. Germline V gene sequence: CDR1 SGHVS, CDR2 FNYEAQ. DNA of the CDR3: TGTGCCAGCAGCCCCGGACAGGGTCTTAACACCGGGGAGCTGTTTTTT. This codes for CASSPGQGLNTGELFF.

The table lists this clone with a few counts. The J gene is TRBJ1-1, the V gene TRBV19; D is unresolved. The CDR3 length is 14 residues. Germline V gene lookup returns CDR1 LNHDA and CDR2 SQIVND (reference sequence). V was pared by 3 bases and J by 0 bases, with 8 bases between. The CDR3 protein is CASSILGMNTEAFF. CDR3 DNA sequence: TGTGCCAGTAGTATCCTGGGGATGAACACTGAAGCTTTCTTT.

The rearrangement links TRBV5-1 to TRBJ1-1; 7 bases align to TRBD1. This CDR3 is 14 amino acids long. V shed 5 bases and J 1 base; nucleotides not matched to a gene: 5. Germline loops: CDR1 SGHRS, CDR2 YFSETQ. The CDR3 coding sequence is TGCGCCAGCAGTACAAACAGGGGGAACACTGAAGCTTTCTTT. The encoded protein is CASSTNRGNTEAFF.

The chain links TRBV5-1 to TRBJ1-2; no clear D. V was trimmed by 0 bases and J by 0 bases, leaving 9 bases between them. The germline CDR1 and CDR2 sequences are SGHRS and YFSETQ. This CDR3 spans 15 amino acids. CDR3 protein: CASSLAFGTNYGYTF. The CDR3 nucleotides are TGCGCCAGCAGCTTGGCCTTTGGCACTAACTATGGCTACACCTTC.